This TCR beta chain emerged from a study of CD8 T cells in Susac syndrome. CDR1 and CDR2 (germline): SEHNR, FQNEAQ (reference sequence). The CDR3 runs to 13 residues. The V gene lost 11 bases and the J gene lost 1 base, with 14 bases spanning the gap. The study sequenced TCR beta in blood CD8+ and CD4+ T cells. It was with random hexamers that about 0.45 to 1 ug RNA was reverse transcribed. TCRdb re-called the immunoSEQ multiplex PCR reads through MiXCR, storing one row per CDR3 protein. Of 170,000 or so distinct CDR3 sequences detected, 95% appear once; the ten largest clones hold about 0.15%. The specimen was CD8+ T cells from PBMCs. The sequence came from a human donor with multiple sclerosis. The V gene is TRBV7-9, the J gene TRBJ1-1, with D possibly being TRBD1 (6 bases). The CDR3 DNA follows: TGTGCCTGGGGGCAGGGGAAGAACACTGAAGCTTTCTTT. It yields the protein CAWGQGKNTEAFF.